The 19 T cell receptor beta chains below were found in one sample sequenced in a study of PD-L1 blockade in urothelial cancer. Sequencing was performed with immunoSEQ multiplex PCR; in TCRdb, only in-frame clones are kept and a portion is missing. The table includes roughly 60,000 clones, over 70% detected once. The material was PBMCs, obtained around atezolizumab (anti-PD-L1) treatment. Receptors originate from a man in his 70s with urothelial cancer.

The J gene is TRBJ1-4, the V gene TRBV7-3; 7 nucleotides line up with TRBD1. The V and J ends lost 5 bases and 3 bases, in that order; junction bases with no gene match: 6. Germline values: CDR1 SGHTA, CDR2 FQGTGA. The CDR3 has 15 amino acids. CDR3 sequence (DNA): TGTGCCAGCAGCCCCGGACAGGCTCCTAATGAAAAACTGTTTTTT. Encoded protein: CASSPGQAPNEKLFF.

The chain has TRBV14 and TRBJ2-5; the D is unclear. This CDR3 has 16 amino acids. Deletions cut 0 bases from V and 5 bases from J, with 16 bases between. CDR1 is SGHDN and CDR2 is FVKESK in the germline V gene. This CDR3 reads CASSQDSRGRRETQYF. For the CDR3, the DNA is TGTGCCAGCAGCCAAGATAGTCGCGGTCGTAGGGAGACCCAGTACTTC.

The chain employs TRBV7-6 and TRBJ1-4; 7 bases are a match to TRBD1. J gave up 7 bases and V 5 bases, and 7 bases lay outside the gene matches. This CDR3 has 14 amino acids. Germline V gene data show CDR1 as SGHVS and CDR2 as FNYEAQ. In nucleotides, the CDR3 is TGTGCCAGCAGCATTCGGGACAGCAGTGAAAAACTGTTTTTT. Translating gives CASSIRDSSEKLFF.

This clone has a single count. The J gene is TRBJ2-1, the V gene TRBV28, with TRBD1 identical over 7 bases. The trim removed 7 bases at V and 3 bases at J, leaving 9 bases unmatched. CDR1 and CDR2 (germline): MDHEN, SYDVKM. The CDR3 runs 15 residues. The CDR3 DNA is TGTGCCAGCATTCCCGGGACAGCCGGCTACAATGAGCAGTTCTTC. Translation: CASIPGTAGYNEQFF.

The rearrangement joins TRBV6-1 to TRBJ2-2; maybe TRBD2 (5 bases). The germline gives CDR1 MNHNS, CDR2 SASEGT. The CDR3 covers 15 residues. V was clipped by 7 bases and J by 4 bases, with 16 bases between them. The CDR3: CASIHSLGVTGELFF. The CDR3, as DNA: TGTGCCAGCATCCACAGCCTCGGGGTCACCGGGGAGCTGTTTTTT.

The chain carries TRBV9 and TRBJ1-1, with TRBD1 identical over 9 bases. The CDR3 covers 13 residues. Trimming cost V 4 bases and J 5 bases; bases outside gene matches: 3. Per the germline V gene, CDR1 is SGDLS and CDR2 is YYNGEE. In DNA, the CDR3 is TGTGCCAGCAGCTCCGGGACAGGGACTGAAGCTTTCTTT. This encodes CASSSGTGTEAFF.

With regard to this clone: The same CDR3 can be traced to other DNA sequences in this sample. V gene TRBV18 combines with J gene TRBJ2-2, with 9 positions matching TRBD2. The length of the CDR3 is 15 residues. After removal of 1 base from V and 5 bases from J, the junction contained 2 bases not matched to a gene. Germline V gives CDR1 KGHSH, CDR2 LQKENI. The CDR3, as DNA: TGTGCCAGCTCACCACTAGCGGGAGATACCGGGGAGCTGTTTTTT. Residues: CASSPLAGDTGELFF.

This clone was seen more than once but under ten times. The chain carries TRBV11-2 and TRBJ2-5, with TRBD2 identical over 9 bases. Per the germline V gene, CDR1 is SGHAT and CDR2 is FQNNGV. CDR3 length: 15 residues. J was trimmed by 4 bases and V by 8 bases; bases with no gene match: 11. DNA of the CDR3: TGTGCCAGCCTCCGGGCGGGAGGGCGCGGAGAGACCCAGTACTTC. Amino acid sequence: CASLRAGGRGETQYF.

The J gene is TRBJ1-5, the V gene TRBV15; maybe TRBD1 (6 bases). Germline values: CDR1 LNHNV, CDR2 YYDKDF (reference sequence). The CDR3 spans 15 residues. Trimming took off 0 bases at V and 6 bases at J, with 12 bases between the two ends. The CDR3 loop reads CATSRDRGGPQPQHF. For the CDR3, the DNA is TGTGCCACCAGCAGAGATCGGGGGGGGCCTCAGCCCCAGCATTTT.

The rearrangement links TRBV6-1 to TRBJ2-2; TRBD1 matches 7 bases. In germline, CDR1 is MNHNS, CDR2 SASEGT. V lost 2 bases, J lost 0 bases, and 12 bases stayed unmatched. The CDR3 is 19 amino acids. CDR3 coding DNA: TGTGCCAGCAGTGAACTATCGGGACAGATCACAACGAACACCGGGGAGCTGTTTTTT. It encodes CASSELSGQITTNTGELFF.

The chain recombines TRBV28 with TRBJ2-7; 8 nucleotides agree with TRBD2. The CDR3 totals 15 residues. The junction had 6 bases not matched to a gene; V was cut back by 3 bases and J by 2 bases. The germline V gene has CDR1 MDHEN and CDR2 SYDVKM. DNA of the CDR3: TGTGCCAGCAGTTTCAGCGGGAGACCCACCTACGAGCAGTACTTC. Amino acids: CASSFSGRPTYEQYF.

The CDR3 region is CASSLGTSGGSKNIQYF. The DNA of the CDR3 is TGTGCCAGCAGCCTCGGTACTAGCGGAGGCTCGAAAAACATTCAGTACTTC. This chain uses TRBV7-8 with TRBJ2-4, with 8 bases identical to TRBD2. J was trimmed by 4 bases and V by 5 bases; bases with no gene match: 13. The CDR3 length is 17 residues. Germline lookup yields CDR1 SGHVS and CDR2 FQNEAQ.

V gene TRBV5-1 combines with J gene TRBJ2-2; a possible D gene is TRBD2 (5 bases). The CDR3 totals 14 residues. The ends were cut back, 1 base at V and 1 base at J, with 5 bases in the middle. The germline CDR1 and CDR2 sequences are SGHRS and YFSETQ. CDR3 amino acids: CASSLSGNTGELFF. In DNA form, the CDR3 reads TGCGCCAGCAGCTTGAGCGGGAACACCGGGGAGCTGTTTTTT.

The chain couples TRBV7-2 to TRBJ2-1; no definite D call. V was clipped by 2 bases and J by 5 bases, with 10 bases between them. CDR3 length: 14 amino acids. The germline gives CDR1 SGHTA, CDR2 FQGNSA. The CDR3 DNA reads as TGTGCCAGCAGCTTACCCGAGTACCACAATGAGCAGTTCTTC. It encodes CASSLPEYHNEQFF.

This sequence joins TRBV7-2 and TRBJ2-5; 11 bases align to TRBD1. J was trimmed by 5 bases and V by 6 bases; bases with no gene match: 2. The CDR3 spans 13 residues. Per the germline V gene, CDR1 is SGHTA and CDR2 is FQGNSA. CDR3: CASSGTGGETQYF. The CDR3 bases are TGTGCCAGCAGTGGGACAGGGGGGGAGACCCAGTACTTC.

This clone is categorized as medium-sized. The chain is built from TRBV19 and TRBJ2-7; 7 bases match TRBD2. This CDR3 region has 14 residues. Trimming at V came to 4 bases and at J to 0 bases, leaving 3 bases not matched to a gene. Germline CDR1 LNHDA, CDR2 SQIVND (reference sequence). For the CDR3, the DNA is TGTGCCAGTAGTACTCGGGACTACTCCTACGAGCAGTACTTC. It yields the protein CASSTRDYSYEQYF.

The chain is built from TRBV19 and TRBJ2-6, with 10 bases matching TRBD1. The CDR3 runs 18 residues. Germline V gene lookup returns CDR1 LNHDA and CDR2 SQIVND (reference sequence). Losses at the gene ends were 2 bases for V and 4 bases for J; bases not matched to a gene: 8. The CDR3 region is CASSIIGTGVPGANVLTF. The CDR3 DNA reads as TGTGCCAGTAGTATAATCGGGACAGGGGTACCCGGGGCCAACGTCCTGACTTTC.

The chain employs TRBV18 and TRBJ1-1; TRBD1 might be the D (6 bases). This CDR3 spans 15 amino acids. Trimming cost V 1 base and J 4 bases, with 13 bases left between them. CDR1 and CDR2 (germline): KGHSH, LQKENI. CDR3 amino acids: CASSPRSRGATEAFF. The DNA for the CDR3 is TGTGCCAGCTCACCACGGAGCAGGGGCGCCACTGAAGCTTTCTTT.

This sequence joins TRBV7-2 and TRBJ2-7, with TRBD2 identical over 11 bases. Germline CDR1 is SGHTA and CDR2 is FQGNSA. Losses at the gene ends were 6 bases for V and 7 bases for J; bases not matched to a gene: 11. The CDR3 totals 15 residues. As DNA, the CDR3 is TGTGCCAGCAGTAGCGGGAGGGCCTACTCGGGGGAGCAGTACTTC. Translated: CASSSGRAYSGEQYF.